This T cell receptor beta chain comes out of a study of CD8+ T cells in alopecia areata. Following extraction, RNA underwent reverse transcription to cDNA, which served as the sequencing template. Profiling relied on immunoSEQ multiplex PCR, and the TCRdb table lists in-frame clones only, not all of them. The sample holds about 91,000 clones, roughly two fifths seen once. This clone came up a few times. Individuals with alopecia areata gave both lesional scalp punch biopsies and peripheral blood for collection. V gave up 5 bases and J gave up 10 bases; unmatched junction bases: 8. Germline V lookup: CDR1 MNHEY, CDR2 SVGAGI. The CDR3 runs 14 residues.

The specimen was CD4+ T cells sorted from blood. The chain links TRBV6-5 to TRBJ2-1; 10 bases align to TRBD1. The sequence was collected from a human donor with alopecia areata. CDR3 residues: CASSAGQGLREQFF. CDR3 sequence (DNA): TGTGCCAGCAGTGCGGGACAGGGGCTTCGAGAGCAGTTCTTC.